This T cell receptor (beta chain) originates from a study of cytomegalovirus exposure and HLA in healthy donors. Germline V gene data show CDR1 as MGHDK and CDR2 as SYGVNS. V shed 1 base and J 3 bases; nucleotides not matched to a gene: 5. The CDR3 contains 15 residues. Broader study findings: An Asian-associated ancestry cluster reportedly showed fewer N-insertions than the approximately 630-donor mean in a later analysis.

The PCR employed 60 Vbeta primers together with 13 Jbeta primers. Original analysis: In a later analysis, of 80 million to 90 million unique beta chains, some 10 million appeared in at least two donors. Profiling relied on immunoSEQ multiplex PCR, and the TCRdb table lists in-frame clones only, not all of them. The V and J calls and clone size are taken from that table; D and trimming were inferred from the DNA. The table records about 120,000 clones, roughly 80% of them present only once. This clone has just a few counts. No antigen is known for it. The chain recombines TRBV25-1 with TRBJ2-7, with TRBD1 identical over 8 bases. The sequence derives from a female donor in good health and CMV-seropositive. Sequencing input: PBMCs. The CDR3, as DNA: TGTGCCAGCAGTGAATTGATAGGACAGGGCTACGAGCAGTACTTC. It is translated as CASSELIGQGYEQYF.